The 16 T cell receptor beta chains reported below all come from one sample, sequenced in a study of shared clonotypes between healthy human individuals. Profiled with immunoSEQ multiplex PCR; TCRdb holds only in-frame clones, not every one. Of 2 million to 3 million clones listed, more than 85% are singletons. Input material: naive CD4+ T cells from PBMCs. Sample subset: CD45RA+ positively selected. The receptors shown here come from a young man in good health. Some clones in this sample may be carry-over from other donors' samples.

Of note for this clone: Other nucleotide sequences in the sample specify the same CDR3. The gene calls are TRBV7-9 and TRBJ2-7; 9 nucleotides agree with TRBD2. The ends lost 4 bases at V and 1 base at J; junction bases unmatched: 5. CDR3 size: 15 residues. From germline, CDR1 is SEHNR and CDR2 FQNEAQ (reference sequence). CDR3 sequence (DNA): TGTGCCAGCAGCTCAAGTAGCGGGAGATCCTACGAGCAGTACTTC. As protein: CASSSSSGRSYEQYF.

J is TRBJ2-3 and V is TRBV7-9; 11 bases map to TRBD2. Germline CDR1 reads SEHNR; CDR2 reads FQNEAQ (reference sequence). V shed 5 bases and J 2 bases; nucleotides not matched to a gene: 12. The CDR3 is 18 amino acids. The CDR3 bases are TGTGCCAGCAGCCCTGGGACTAGCGGTGGGCCCCCCACAGATACGCAGTATTTT. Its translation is CASSPGTSGGPPTDTQYF.

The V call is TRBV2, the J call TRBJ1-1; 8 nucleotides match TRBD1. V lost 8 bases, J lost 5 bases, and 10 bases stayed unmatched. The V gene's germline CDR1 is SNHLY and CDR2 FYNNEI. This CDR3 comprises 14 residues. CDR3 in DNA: TGTGCCAGCCTTCCGGACAGGGAAAGGACTGAAGCTTTCTTT. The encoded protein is CASLPDRERTEAFF.

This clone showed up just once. As DNA, the CDR3 is TGTGCCAGCAGCCGGATCGGGAGGGGGAAATCCTACGAGCAGTACTTC. Translated, it gives CASSRIGRGKSYEQYF. The V gene is TRBV28, the J gene TRBJ2-7; 8 bases map to TRBD2. Germline V gene sequence: CDR1 MDHEN, CDR2 SYDVKM. The V gene end was trimmed by 6 bases and the J gene end by 1 base; junction bases not matched to a gene: 11. This CDR3 has 16 amino acids.

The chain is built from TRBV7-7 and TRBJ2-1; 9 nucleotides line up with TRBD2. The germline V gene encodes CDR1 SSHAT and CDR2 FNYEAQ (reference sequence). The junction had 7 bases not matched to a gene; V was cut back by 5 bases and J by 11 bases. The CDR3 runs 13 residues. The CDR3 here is CASSPLASGKQFF. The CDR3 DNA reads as TGTGCCAGCAGCCCTCTTGCTAGCGGGAAGCAGTTCTTC.

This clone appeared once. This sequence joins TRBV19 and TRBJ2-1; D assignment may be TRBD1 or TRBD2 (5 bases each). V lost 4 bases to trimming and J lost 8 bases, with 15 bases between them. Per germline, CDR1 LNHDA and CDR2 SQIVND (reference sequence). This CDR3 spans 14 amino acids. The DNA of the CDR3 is TGTGCCAGTAGTAACCGGGGCAGTAAGTATGAGCAGTTCTTC. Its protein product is CASSNRGSKYEQFF.

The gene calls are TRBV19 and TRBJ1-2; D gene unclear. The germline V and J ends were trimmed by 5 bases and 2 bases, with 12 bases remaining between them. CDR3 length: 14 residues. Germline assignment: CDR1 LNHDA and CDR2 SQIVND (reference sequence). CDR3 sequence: CASSPTVGNYGYTF. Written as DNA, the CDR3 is TGTGCCAGTAGTCCCACGGTTGGAAACTATGGCTACACCTTC.

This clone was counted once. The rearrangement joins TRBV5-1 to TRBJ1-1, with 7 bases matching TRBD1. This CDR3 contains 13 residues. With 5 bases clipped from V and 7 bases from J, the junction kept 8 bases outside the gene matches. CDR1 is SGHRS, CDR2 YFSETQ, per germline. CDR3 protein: CASSYGQAFEAFF. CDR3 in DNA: TGCGCCAGCAGTTATGGACAGGCTTTTGAAGCTTTCTTT. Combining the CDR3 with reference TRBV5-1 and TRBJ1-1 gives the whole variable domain KAGVTQTPRYLIKTRGQQVTLSCSPISGHRSVSWYQQTPGQGLQFLFEYFSETQRNKGNFPGRFSGRQFSNSRSEMNVSTLELGDSALYLCASSYGQAFEAFFGQGTRLTVV.

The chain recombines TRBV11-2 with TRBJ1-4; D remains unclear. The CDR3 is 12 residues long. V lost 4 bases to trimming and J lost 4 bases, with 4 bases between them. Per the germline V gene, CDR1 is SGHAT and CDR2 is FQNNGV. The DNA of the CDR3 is TGTGCCAGCAGCTACGTTAATGAAAAACTGTTTTTT. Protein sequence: CASSYVNEKLFF.

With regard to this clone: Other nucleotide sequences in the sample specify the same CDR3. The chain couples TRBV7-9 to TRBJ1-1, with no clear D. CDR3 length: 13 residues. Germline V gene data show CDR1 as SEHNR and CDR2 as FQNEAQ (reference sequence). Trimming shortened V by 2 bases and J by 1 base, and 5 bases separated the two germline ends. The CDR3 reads CASSLIENTEAFF. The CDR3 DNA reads TGTGCCAGCAGCTTAATAGAGAACACTGAAGCTTTCTTT. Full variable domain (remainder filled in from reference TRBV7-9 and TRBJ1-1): DTGVSQNPRHKITKRGQNVTFRCDPISEHNRLYWYRQTLGQGPEFLTYFQNEAQLEKSRLLSDRFSAERPKGSFSTLEIQRTEQGDSAMYLCASSLIENTEAFFGQGTRLTVV.

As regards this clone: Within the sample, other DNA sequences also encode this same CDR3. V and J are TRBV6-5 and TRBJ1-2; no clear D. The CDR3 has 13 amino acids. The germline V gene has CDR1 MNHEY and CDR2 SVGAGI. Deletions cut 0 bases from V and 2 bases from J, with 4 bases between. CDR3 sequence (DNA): TGTGCCAGCAGTTACTCGTACAACTATGGCTACACCTTC. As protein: CASSYSYNYGYTF.

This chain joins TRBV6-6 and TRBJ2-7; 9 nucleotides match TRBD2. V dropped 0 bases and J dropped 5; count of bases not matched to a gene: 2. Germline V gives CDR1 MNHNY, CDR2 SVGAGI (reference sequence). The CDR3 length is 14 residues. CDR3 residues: CASSYSAGGDEQYF. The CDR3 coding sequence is TGTGCCAGCAGTTACTCTGCGGGGGGGGACGAGCAGTACTTC.

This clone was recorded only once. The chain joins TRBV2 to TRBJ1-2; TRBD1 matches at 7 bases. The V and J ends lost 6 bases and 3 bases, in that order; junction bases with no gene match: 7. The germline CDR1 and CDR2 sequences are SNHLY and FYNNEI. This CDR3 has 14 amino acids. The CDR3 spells CASSGTASHYGYTF. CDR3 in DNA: TGTGCCAGCAGCGGGACAGCCTCTCACTATGGCTACACCTTC. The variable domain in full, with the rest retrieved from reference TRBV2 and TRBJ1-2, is EPEVTQTPSHQVTQMGQEVILRCVPISNHLYFYWYRQILGQKVEFLVSFYNNEISEKSEIFDDQFSVERPDGSNFTLKIRSTKLEDSAMYFCASSGTASHYGYTFGSGTRLTVV.

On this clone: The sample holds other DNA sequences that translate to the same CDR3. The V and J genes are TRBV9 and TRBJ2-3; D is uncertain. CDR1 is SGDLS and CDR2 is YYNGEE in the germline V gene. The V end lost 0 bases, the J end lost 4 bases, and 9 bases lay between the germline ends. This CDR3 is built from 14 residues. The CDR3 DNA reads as TGTGCCAGCAGCGTAGTTGGCTTCGCAGATACGCAGTATTTT. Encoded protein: CASSVVGFADTQYF.

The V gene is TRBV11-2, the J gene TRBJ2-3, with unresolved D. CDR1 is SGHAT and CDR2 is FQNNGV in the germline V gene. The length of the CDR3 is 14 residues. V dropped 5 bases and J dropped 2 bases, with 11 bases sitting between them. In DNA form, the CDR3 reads TGTGCCAGCAGCCGACTGGGTTTCACAGATACGCAGTATTTT. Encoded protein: CASSRLGFTDTQYF. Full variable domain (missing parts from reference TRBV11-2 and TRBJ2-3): EAGVAQSPRYKIIEKRQSVAFWCNPISGHATLYWYQQILGQGPKLLIQFQNNGVVDDSQLPKDRFSAERLKGVDSTLKIQPAKLEDSAVYLCASSRLGFTDTQYFGPGTRLTVL.

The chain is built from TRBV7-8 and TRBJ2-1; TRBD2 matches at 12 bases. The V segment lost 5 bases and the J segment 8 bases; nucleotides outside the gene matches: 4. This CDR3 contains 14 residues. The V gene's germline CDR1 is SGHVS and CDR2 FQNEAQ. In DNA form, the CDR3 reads TGTGCCAGCAGCCCCACTAGCGGGAGGTATGAGCAGTTCTTC. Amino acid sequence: CASSPTSGRYEQFF.